This TCR beta chain was recovered during a study of blood T cell repertoires in COVID-19. Study-wide background: T cells, B-cell-depleted T cells, or PBMCs provided the cDNA or gDNA that served as material.

Using immunoSEQ multiplex PCR, the repertoire was profiled, and TCRdb retains in-frame clones only, with some absent. The data show some 90,000 clones, with 85% to 90% seen just once and about 4.3% held by the top ten. This clone turned up a few times. This receptor was identified in a woman of 80 years or more with active or convalescent COVID-19. Source material: peripheral blood.

CDR3 coding DNA: TGCGGAACAAGCTCTGGAAACACCATATATTTT. It yields the protein CGTSSGNTIYF. J is TRBJ1-3 and V is TRBV10-1; D gene uncertain. The CDR3 contains 11 residues. The germline V gene has CDR1 WNHNN and CDR2 SYGVQD (reference sequence).